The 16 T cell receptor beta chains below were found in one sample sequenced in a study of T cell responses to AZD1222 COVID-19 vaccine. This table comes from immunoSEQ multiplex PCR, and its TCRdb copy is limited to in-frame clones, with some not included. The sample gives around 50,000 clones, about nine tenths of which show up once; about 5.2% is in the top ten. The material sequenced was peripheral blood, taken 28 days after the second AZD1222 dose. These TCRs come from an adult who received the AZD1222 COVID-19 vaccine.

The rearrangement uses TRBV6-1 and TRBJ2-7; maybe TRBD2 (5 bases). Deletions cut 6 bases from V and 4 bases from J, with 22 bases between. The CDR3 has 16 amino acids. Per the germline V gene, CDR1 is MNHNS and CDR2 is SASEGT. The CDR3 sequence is CASSEKGSGRKYEQYF. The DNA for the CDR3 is TGTGCCAGCAGCGAAAAAGGGAGCGGCAGAAAGTACGAGCAGTACTTC.

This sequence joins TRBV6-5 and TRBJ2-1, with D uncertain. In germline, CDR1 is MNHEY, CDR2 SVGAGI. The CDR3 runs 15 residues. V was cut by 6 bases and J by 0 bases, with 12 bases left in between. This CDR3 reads CASRAGHSSYNEQFF. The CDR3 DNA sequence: TGTGCCAGCAGGGCAGGCCACAGCTCCTACAATGAGCAGTTCTTC.

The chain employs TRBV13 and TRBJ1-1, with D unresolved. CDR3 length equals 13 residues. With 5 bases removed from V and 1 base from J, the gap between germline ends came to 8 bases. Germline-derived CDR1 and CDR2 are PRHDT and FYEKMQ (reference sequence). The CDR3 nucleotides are TGTGCCAGCAGCCTATGGGGGAACACTGAAGCTTTCTTT. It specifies CASSLWGNTEAFF.

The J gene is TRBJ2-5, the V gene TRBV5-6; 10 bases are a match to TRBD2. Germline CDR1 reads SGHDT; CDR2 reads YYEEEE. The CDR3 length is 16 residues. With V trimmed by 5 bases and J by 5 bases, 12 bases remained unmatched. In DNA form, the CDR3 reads TGTGCCAGCAGTCGCGGGCTAGCGGGGGTAACGGAGACCCAGTACTTC. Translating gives CASSRGLAGVTETQYF. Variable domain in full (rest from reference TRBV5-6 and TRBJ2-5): DAGVTQSPTHLIKTRGQQVTLRCSPKSGHDTVSWYQQALGQGPQFIFQYYEEEERQRGNFPDRFSGHQFPNYSSELNVNALLLGDSALYLCASSRGLAGVTETQYFGPGTRLLVL.

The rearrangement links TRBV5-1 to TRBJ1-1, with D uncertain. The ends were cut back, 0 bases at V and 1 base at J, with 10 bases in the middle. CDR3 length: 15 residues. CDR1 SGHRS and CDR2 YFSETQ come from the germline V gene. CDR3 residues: CASSLVGEGNTEAFF. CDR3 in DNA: TGCGCCAGCAGCTTGGTTGGGGAGGGGAACACTGAAGCTTTCTTT.

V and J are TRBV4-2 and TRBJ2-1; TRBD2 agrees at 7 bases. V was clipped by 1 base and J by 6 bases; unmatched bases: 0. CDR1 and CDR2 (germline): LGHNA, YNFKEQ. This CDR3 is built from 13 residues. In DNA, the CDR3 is TGTGCCAGCAGCCAAGCTAGCGGCAATGAGCAGTTCTTC. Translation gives CASSQASGNEQFF.

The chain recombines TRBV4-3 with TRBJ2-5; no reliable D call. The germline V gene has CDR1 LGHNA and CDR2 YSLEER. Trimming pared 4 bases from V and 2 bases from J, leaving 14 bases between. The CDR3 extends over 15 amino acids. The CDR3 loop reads CASSPDPLGQETQYF. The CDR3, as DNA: TGCGCCAGCAGCCCTGACCCCTTGGGACAAGAGACCCAGTACTTC.

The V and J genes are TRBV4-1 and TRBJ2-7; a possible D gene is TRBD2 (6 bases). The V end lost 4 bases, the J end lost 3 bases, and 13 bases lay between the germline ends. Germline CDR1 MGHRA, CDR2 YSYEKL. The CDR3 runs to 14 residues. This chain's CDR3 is CASSPAGTNYEQYF. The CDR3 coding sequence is TGCGCCAGCAGCCCAGCGGGTACGAACTACGAGCAGTACTTC.

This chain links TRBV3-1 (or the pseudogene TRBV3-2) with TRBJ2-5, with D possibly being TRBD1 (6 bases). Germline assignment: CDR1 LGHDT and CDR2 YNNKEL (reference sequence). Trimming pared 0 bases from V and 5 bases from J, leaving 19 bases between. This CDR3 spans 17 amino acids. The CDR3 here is CASSQDYGQPDRETQYF. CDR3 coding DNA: TGTGCCAGCAGCCAAGACTACGGACAGCCTGATAGGGAGACCCAGTACTTC.

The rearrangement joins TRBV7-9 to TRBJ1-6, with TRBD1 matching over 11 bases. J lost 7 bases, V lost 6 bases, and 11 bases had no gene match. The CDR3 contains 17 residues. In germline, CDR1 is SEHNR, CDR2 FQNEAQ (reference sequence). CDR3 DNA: TGTGCCAGCAGTCCGGCGAGGACAGGGGGCGAGAATTCACCCCTCCACTTT. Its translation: CASSPARTGGENSPLHF.

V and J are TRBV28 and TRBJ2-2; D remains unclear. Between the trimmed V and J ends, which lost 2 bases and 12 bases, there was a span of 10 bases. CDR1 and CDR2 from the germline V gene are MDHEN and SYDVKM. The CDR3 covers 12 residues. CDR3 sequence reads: CASSLRPGQLFF. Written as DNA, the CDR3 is TGTGCCAGCAGTTTAAGGCCTGGACAGCTGTTTTTT. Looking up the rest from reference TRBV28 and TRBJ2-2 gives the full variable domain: DVKVTQSSRYLVKRTGEKVFLECVQDMDHENMFWYRQDPGLGLRLIYFSYDVKMKEKGDIPEGYSVSREKKERFSLILESASTNQTSMYLCASSLRPGQLFFGEGSRLTVL.

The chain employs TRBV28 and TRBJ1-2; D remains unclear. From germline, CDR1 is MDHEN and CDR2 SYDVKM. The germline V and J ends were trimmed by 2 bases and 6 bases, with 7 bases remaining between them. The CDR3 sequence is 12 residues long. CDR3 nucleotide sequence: TGTGCCAGCAGTTTACTACGTGATGGCTACACCTTC. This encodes CASSLLRDGYTF.

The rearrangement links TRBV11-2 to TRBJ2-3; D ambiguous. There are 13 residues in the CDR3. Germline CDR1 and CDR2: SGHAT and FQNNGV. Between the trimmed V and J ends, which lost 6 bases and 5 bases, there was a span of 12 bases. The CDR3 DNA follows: TGTGCCAGCAGTTTTAGGGTAGGAGATACGCAGTATTTT. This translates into CASSFRVGDTQYF.

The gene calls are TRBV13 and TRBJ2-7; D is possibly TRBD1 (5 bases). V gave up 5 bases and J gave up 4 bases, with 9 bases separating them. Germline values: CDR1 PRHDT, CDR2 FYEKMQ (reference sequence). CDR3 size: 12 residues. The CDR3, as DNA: TGTGCCAGCAGCCTTAGGGGTTACGAGCAGTACTTC. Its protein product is CASSLRGYEQYF.

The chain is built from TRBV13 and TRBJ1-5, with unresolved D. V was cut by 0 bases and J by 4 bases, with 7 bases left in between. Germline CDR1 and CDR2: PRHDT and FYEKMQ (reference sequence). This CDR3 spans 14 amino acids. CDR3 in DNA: TGTGCCAGCAGCTTAGGGGCGCAAAATCAGCCCCAGCATTTT. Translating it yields CASSLGAQNQPQHF.

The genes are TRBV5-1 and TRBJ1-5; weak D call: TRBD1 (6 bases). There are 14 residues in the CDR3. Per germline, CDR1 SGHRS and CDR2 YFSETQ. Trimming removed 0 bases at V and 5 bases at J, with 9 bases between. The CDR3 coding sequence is TGCGCCAGCAGCTTGGGGGCAGGGGATCAGCCCCAGCATTTT. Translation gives CASSLGAGDQPQHF.